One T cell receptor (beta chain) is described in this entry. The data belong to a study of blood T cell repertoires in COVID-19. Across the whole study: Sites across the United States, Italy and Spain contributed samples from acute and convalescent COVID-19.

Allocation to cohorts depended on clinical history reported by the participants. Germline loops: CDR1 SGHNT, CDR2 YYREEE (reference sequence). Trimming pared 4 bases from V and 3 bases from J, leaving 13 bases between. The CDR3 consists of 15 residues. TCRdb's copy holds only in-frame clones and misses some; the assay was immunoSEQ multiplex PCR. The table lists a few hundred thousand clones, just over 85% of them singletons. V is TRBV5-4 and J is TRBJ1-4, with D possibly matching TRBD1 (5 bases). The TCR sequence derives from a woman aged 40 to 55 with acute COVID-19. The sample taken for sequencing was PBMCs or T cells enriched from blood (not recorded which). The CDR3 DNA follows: TGTGCCAGCAGCCGCGATGGGGCTCCTAATGAAAAACTGTTTTTT. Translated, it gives CASSRDGAPNEKLFF.